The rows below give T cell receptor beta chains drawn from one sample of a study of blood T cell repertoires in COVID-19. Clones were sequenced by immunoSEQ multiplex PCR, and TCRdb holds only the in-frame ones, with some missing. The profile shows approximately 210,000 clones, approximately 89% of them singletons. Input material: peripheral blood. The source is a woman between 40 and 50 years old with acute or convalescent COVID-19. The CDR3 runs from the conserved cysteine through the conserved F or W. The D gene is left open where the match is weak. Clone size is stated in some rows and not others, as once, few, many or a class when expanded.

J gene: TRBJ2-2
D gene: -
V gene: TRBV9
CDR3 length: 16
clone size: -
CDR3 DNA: TGTGCCAGCAGCGTGGGGGCGGCTAGGAACACCGGGGAGCTGTTTTTT
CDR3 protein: CASSVGAARNTGELFF

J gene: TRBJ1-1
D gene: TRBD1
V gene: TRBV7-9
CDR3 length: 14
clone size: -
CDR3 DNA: TGTGCCAGCAGGCGACAGGGGACCTACACTGAAGCTTTCTTT
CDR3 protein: CASRRQGTYTEAFF

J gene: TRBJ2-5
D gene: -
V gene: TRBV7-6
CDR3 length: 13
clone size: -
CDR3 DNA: TGTGCCAGCAGCTTCACCCCTAGGGAGACCCAGTACTTC
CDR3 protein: CASSFTPRETQYF

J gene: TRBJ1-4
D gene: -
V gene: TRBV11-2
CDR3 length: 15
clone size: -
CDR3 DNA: TGTGCCAGCAGCCCCGGACAGAGAGCGGCTGAAAAACTGTTTTTT
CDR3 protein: CASSPGQRAAEKLFF

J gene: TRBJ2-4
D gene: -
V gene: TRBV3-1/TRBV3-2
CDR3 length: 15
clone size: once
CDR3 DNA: TGTGCCAGCAGCCAAGATCGAGGAGGGGAAAACATTCAGTACTTC
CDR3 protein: CASSQDRGGENIQYF

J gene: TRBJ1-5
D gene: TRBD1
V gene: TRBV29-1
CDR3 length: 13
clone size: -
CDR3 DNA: TGCAGCGGGACAGGGTCTAGCAATCAGCCCCAGCATTTT
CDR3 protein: CSGTGSSNQPQHF

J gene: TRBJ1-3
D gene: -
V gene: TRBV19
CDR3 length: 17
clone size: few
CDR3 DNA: TGTGCCAGTTTCCCTCTGGGAGGTCGTAAGTCTGGAAACACCATATATTTT
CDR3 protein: CASFPLGGRKSGNTIYF

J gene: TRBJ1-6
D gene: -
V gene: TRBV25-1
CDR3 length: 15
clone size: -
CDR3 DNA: TGTGCCAGCAGTGAGTTACAACAGGGAAGCTCACCCCTCCACTTT
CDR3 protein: CASSELQQGSSPLHF

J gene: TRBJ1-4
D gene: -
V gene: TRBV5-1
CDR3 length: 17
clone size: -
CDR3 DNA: TGCGCCAGCAGACGCGGGACGTTGGTAATAACTAATGAAAAACTGTTTTTT
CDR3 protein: CASRRGTLVITNEKLFF

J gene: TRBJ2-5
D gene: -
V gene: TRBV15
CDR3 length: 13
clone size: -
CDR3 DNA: TGTGCCACCAGCAGACGGGGCCAAGAGACCCAGTACTTC
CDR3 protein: CATSRRGQETQYF

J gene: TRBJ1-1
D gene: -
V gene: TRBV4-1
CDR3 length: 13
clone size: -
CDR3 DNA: TGCGCCAGCAGCCATAACGGAGAAACTGAAGCTTTCTTT
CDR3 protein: CASSHNGETEAFF

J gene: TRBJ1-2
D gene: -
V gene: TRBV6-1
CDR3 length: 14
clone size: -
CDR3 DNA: TGTGCCAGCAGTGAAAACAGCATTAACTATGGCTACACCTTC
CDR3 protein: CASSENSINYGYTF

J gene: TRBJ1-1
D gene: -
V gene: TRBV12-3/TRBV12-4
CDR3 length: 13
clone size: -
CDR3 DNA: TGTGCCAGCAGCCTCCTGCAGGGTGGTGAAGCTTTCTTT
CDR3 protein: CASSLLQGGEAFF

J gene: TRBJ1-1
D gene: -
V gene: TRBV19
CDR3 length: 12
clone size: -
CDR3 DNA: TGTGCCAGTAGTGAGACTGGACTTAGTTTTTTCTTT
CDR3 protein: CASSETGLSFFF

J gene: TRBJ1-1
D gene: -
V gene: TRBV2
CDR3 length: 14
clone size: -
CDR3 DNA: TGTGCCAGCAGTGAGAGGGTAGACGGCACTGAAGCTTTCTTT
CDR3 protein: CASSERVDGTEAFF

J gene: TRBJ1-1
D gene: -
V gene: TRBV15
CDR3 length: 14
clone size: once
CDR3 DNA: TGTGCCACCAGCAGAACCATGGACAGTCCTGAAGCTTTCTTT
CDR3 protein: CATSRTMDSPEAFF

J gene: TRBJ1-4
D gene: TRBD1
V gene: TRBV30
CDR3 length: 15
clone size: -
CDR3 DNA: TGTGCCTGGAGTCCGGGGACAGTTCCAAATGAAAAACTGTTTTTT
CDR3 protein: CAWSPGTVPNEKLFF

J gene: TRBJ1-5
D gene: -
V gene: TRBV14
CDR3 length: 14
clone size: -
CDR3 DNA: TGTGCCAGCAGCCACGGCAGGGGAGATCAGCCCCAGCATTTT
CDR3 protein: CASSHGRGDQPQHF

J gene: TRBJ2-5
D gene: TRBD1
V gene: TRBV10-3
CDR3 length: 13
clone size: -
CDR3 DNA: TGTGCCTCCACAGGGGGCTACCAAGAGACCCAGTACTTC
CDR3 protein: CASTGGYQETQYF

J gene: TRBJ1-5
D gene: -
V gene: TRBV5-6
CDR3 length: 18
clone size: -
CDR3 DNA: TGTGCCAGCAGCTTGGGCACTGGGGGGGTTTATAGCAATCAGCCCCAGCATTTT
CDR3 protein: CASSLGTGGVYSNQPQHF

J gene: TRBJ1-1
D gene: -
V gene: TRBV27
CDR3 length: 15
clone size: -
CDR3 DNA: TGTGCCAGTACACGGACCTTTGGAGGGACCACTGAAGCTTTCTTT
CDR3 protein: CASTRTFGGTTEAFF

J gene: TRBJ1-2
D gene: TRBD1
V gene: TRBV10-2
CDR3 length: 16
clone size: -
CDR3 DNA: TGCGCCAGCAGTGGGCAGGGGGCGAAATTGCTCTATGGCTACACCTTC
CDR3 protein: CASSGQGAKLLYGYTF

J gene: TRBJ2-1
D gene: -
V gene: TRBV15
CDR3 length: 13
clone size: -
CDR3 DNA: TGTGCCACCAGCAGAGGGGGCTGGAATGAGCAGTTCTTC
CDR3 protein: CATSRGGWNEQFF

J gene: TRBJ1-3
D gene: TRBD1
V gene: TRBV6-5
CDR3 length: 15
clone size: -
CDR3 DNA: TGTGCCAGCGGTAGGGACAGGGCTCCTGGAAACACCATATATTTT
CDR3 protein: CASGRDRAPGNTIYF

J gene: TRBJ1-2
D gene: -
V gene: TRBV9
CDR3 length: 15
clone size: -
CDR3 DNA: TGTGCCAGCAGCGCCCCCGGGGGGGACCGATTCGGCTACACCTTC
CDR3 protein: CASSAPGGDRFGYTF

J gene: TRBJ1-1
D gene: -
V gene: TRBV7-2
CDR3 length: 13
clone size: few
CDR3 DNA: TGTGCCAGCAGCCCCCTTAGGGGGACTGAAGCTTTCTTT
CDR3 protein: CASSPLRGTEAFF

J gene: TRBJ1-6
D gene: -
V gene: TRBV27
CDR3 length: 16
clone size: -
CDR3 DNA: TGTGCCAGCACCCTCAGGGGAGACTCCTATAATTCACCCCTCCACTTT
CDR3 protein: CASTLRGDSYNSPLHF

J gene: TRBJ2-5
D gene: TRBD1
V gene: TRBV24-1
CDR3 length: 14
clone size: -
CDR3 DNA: TGTGCCACCAGTGATACGGGACAGAAAGAGACCCAGTACTTC
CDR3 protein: CATSDTGQKETQYF

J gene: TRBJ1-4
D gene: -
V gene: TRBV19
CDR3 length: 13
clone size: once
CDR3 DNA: TGTGCCAGTAGATTGGGGGCGATTGAAAAACTGTTTTTT
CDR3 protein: CASRLGAIEKLFF

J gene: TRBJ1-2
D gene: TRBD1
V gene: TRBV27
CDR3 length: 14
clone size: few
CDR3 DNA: TGTGCCAGCAGCGGACAGGGTCCTAACTATGGCTACACCTTC
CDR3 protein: CASSGQGPNYGYTF

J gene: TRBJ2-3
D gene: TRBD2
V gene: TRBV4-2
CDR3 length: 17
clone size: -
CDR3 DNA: TGTGCCAGCCCCGGACTAGCGGGGGACAAAAACACAGATACGCAGTATTTT
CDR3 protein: CASPGLAGDKNTDTQYF

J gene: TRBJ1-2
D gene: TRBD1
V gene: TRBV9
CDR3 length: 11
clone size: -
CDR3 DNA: TGTGCCAGCAGCACCCAGACAGGGTACACCTTC
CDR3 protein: CASSTQTGYTF

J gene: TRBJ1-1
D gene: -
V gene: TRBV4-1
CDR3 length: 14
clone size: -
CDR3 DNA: TGCGCCAGCAGCCAAGGATCTGGGCCCTTTAAGGCTTTCTTT
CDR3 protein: CASSQGSGPFKAFF

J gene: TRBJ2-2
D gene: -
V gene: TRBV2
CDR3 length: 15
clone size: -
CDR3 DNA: TGTGCCAGCAGTGGGGGGACATCCGGCACCGGGGAGCTGTTTTTT
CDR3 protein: CASSGGTSGTGELFF

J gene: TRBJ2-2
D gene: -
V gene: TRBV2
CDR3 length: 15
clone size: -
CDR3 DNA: TGTGCCAGCAGTGGGACCCTGGGGCGGACCGGGGAGCTGTTTTTT
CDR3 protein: CASSGTLGRTGELFF

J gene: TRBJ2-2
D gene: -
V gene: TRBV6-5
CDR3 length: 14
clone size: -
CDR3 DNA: TGTGCCAGCGTGGGGAGGGGGGTCACCGGGGAGCTGTTTTTT
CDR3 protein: CASVGRGVTGELFF

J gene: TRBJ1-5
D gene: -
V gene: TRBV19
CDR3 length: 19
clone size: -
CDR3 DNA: TGTGCCAGTAGTATTGGCGGGGGGAGTTCCCATTATAGCAATCAGCCCCAGCATTTT
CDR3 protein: CASSIGGGSSHYSNQPQHF

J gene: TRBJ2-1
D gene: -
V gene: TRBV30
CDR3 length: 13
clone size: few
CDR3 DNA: TGTGCCTGGACCGACCCCGGTAGGAGTCGAAAGTTCTTC
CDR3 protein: CAWTDPGRSRKFF

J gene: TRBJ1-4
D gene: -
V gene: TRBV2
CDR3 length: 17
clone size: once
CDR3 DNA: TGTGCCAGCAGTGAAGACTTGGAGCAGACAACTAATGAAAAACTGTTTTTT
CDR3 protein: CASSEDLEQTTNEKLFF